A selection of T cell receptor beta chains follows, all from one sample in a study of blood T cell repertoires in COVID-19. The method was immunoSEQ multiplex PCR; TCRdb's version includes in-frame clones alone and lacks a portion of them. This sample carries 53,000 or so clones, roughly 78% of them seen once, and the ten largest clones take approximately 3.5%. Sequenced sample: peripheral blood. These receptors came from a man aged 55-75 years with acute or convalescent COVID-19. Each CDR3 is given with its conserved first and last residue. Fields, in order: V gene, D gene, J gene, clone size, CDR3 DNA, CDR3 protein. The D gene is left open where the match is weak. Size is omitted from some rows. Given values are once, few, many or a class for expanded clones.

>TRBV7-2|.|TRBJ1-2|once
TGTGCCAGCAGCTTAGGTGTGGGCAGGGCCTATGGCTACACCTTC
CASSLGVGRAYGYTF
>TRBV19|TRBD1|TRBJ1-5|few
TGTGCCATTGCGGGACAGGGCAATCAGCCCCAGCATTTT
CAIAGQGNQPQHF
>TRBV30|.|TRBJ1-1|.
TGTGCCTGGAGAGGATCAGCGGGGGACACTGAAGCTTTCTTT
CAWRGSAGDTEAFF
>TRBV28|.|TRBJ1-4|.
TGTGCCAGCAGTCCCCAGACTAATGAAAAACTGTTTTTT
CASSPQTNEKLFF
>TRBV6-1|.|TRBJ1-1|.
TGTGCCAGCAGTGAATTTTCCCGCGACAGTGAAGCTTTCTTT
CASSEFSRDSEAFF
>TRBV13|.|TRBJ2-1|.
TGTGCCAGCAGCCCCCGGACAGCATACAATGAGCAGTTCTTC
CASSPRTAYNEQFF
>TRBV29-1|.|TRBJ1-1|.
TGCAGCGTTCCAGGGCTGAACACTGAAGCTTTCTTT
CSVPGLNTEAFF
>TRBV4-1|.|TRBJ2-7|few
TGCGCCAGCAGCCAATTACGGGATTATCCCTACGAGCAGTACTTC
CASSQLRDYPYEQYF
>TRBV28|.|TRBJ1-2|.
TGTGCCACCCGCCTAACGGTCTATGGCTACACCTTC
CATRLTVYGYTF
>TRBV5-1|TRBD1|TRBJ2-7|.
TGCGCCAGCAGCTTGGCCGGGACAGGGAGCTCCCTGGACGAGCAGTACTTC
CASSLAGTGSSLDEQYF
>TRBV28|.|TRBJ1-4|.
TGTGCCAGCAGTACTGCTAATGAAAAACTGTTTTTT
CASSTANEKLFF
>TRBV7-3|TRBD1|TRBJ1-2|.
TGTGCCAGCAGTCCCCAAGGGGGACAGAGCTGCACCTTC
CASSPQGGQSCTF
>TRBV6-1|TRBD2|TRBJ2-3|once
TGTGCCAGCAGTGACCGACTAGCGTACTACACAGATACGCAGTATTTT
CASSDRLAYYTDTQYF
>TRBV29-1|TRBD2|TRBJ2-3|.
TGCAGCGCCGGGAGCGGGGCGGGCGGCACAGATACGCAGTATTTT
CSAGSGAGGTDTQYF
>TRBV7-6|TRBD1|TRBJ1-5|.
TGTGCCAGCAGCTTATCTCCGGGGACAGGGGGGAATCAGCCCCAGCATTTT
CASSLSPGTGGNQPQHF
>TRBV6-1|TRBD2|TRBJ2-2|.
TGTGCCAGCAGTGAAACCGGGACTAGCGAACTCAGTAGCACCGGGGAGCTGTTTTTT
CASSETGTSELSSTGELFF
>TRBV15|TRBD2|TRBJ2-3|.
TGTGCCACCAGCAGAGAGAGGAGTAGCGGGAGTTCAGATACGCAGTATTTT
CATSRERSSGSSDTQYF
>TRBV28|.|TRBJ2-3|.
TGTGCCAGCAGTCCCATAGGGGGAGGGTCCACAGATACGCAGTATTTT
CASSPIGGGSTDTQYF
>TRBV24-1|TRBD2|TRBJ2-1|.
TGTGCCACCAGTGACCCGGGACTAGCGGGAGGATCCTTCGAGGAGCAGTTCTTC
CATSDPGLAGGSFEEQFF
>TRBV6-5|TRBD1|TRBJ1-2|.
TGTGCCAGCAGACCCGGGACAGGGACGGGCTACACCTTC
CASRPGTGTGYTF
>TRBV24-1|.|TRBJ2-1|.
TGTGCCACCAGTGACCCGTCGGGCGTGCGGGAAAACAATGAGCAGTTCTTC
CATSDPSGVRENNEQFF
>TRBV27|TRBD1|TRBJ2-1|.
TGTGCCAGCACCCCCGGGACAGGGGTGGGCGAGCAGTTCTTC
CASTPGTGVGEQFF
>TRBV5-6|.|TRBJ1-2|.
TGTGCCAGCAGCTTGGGATGGGAGAGTGGCTACACCTTC
CASSLGWESGYTF
>TRBV27|.|TRBJ2-5|few
TGTGCCAGCAGTACACTTTTAAGCGAGCAAGAGACCCAGTACTTC
CASSTLLSEQETQYF
>TRBV10-2|.|TRBJ2-1|.
TGCGCCAGCAGGCCTCTTAGCGGCTCCTACAATGAGCAGTTCTTC
CASRPLSGSYNEQFF
>TRBV12-3/TRBV12-4|TRBD1|TRBJ2-5|.
TGTGCCAGCAGTCGGGACAGGGAAGAGACCCAGTACTTC
CASSRDREETQYF
>TRBV21-1|.|TRBJ2-2|.
TGTGCCAGCGCCCCCCGGGACAGAATCCACAACGGGGAGCTGTTTTTT
CASAPRDRIHNGELFF
>TRBV28|TRBD1|TRBJ2-7|.
TGTGCCAGCACCTTGACAGGGGGGAGCTACGAGCAGTACTTC
CASTLTGGSYEQYF
>TRBV5-4|.|TRBJ2-1|.
TGTGCCAGCAGCTTTAGCGGATACTACAATGAGCAGTTCTTC
CASSFSGYYNEQFF
>TRBV6-6|TRBD1|TRBJ1-2|.
TGTGCCAGCATCCTAACACAGGGGGCGCCTGGCTACACCTTC
CASILTQGAPGYTF
>TRBV24-1|.|TRBJ1-2|.
TGTGCCACCAGTGATTTAGACAGCACCTCGGATGGCTACACCTTC
CATSDLDSTSDGYTF
>TRBV13|.|TRBJ1-1|.
TGTGCCAGCAGCTCTCGGGGGTTAGTGAACACTGAAGCTTTCTTT
CASSSRGLVNTEAFF
>TRBV7-3|TRBD1|TRBJ2-6|.
TGTGCCAGCAGCTTATCCGGACAGGGAGCCTCTGGGGCCAACGTCCTGACTTTC
CASSLSGQGASGANVLTF
>TRBV5-1|.|TRBJ2-2|few
TGCGCCAGCAGCTTCACAGGGCCTGCCACCGGGGAGCTGTTTTTT
CASSFTGPATGELFF
>TRBV18|TRBD1|TRBJ2-4|.
TGTGCCAGCTCAACCGGTGGACAGGGAGCAAACATTCAGTACTTC
CASSTGGQGANIQYF
>TRBV3-1/TRBV3-2|TRBD2|TRBJ2-3|.
TGTGCCAGCAGCCTGCGACTAGCAAGCACAGATACGCAGTATTTT
CASSLRLASTDTQYF
>TRBV24-1|.|TRBJ2-5|.
TGTGCCACCAGAGGGGGAGAGGAGACCCAGTACTTC
CATRGGEETQYF
>TRBV9|.|TRBJ2-3|.
TGTGCCAGCAGCGTAGGCGGCTCTAGCACAGATACGCAGTATTTT
CASSVGGSSTDTQYF
>TRBV21-1|.|TRBJ1-6|.
TGTGCCAGCAGCAAGATCTCGGGGGGTAGCGGTTCACCCCTCCACTTT
CASSKISGGSGSPLHF
>TRBV6-5|TRBD1|TRBJ1-2|.
TGTGCCAGCAGTTACTCGATATTAGGGGGCAAGTATGGCTACACCTTC
CASSYSILGGKYGYTF
>TRBV7-8|TRBD1|TRBJ2-6|.
TGTGCCAGCAGCTTGGTTACAGGGGGCGCTGGGGCCAACGTCCTGACTTTC
CASSLVTGGAGANVLTF
>TRBV5-1|.|TRBJ2-5|.
TGCGCCAGCAGCTTGAACGGAGAGACCCAGTACTTC
CASSLNGETQYF
>TRBV11-2|TRBD1|TRBJ1-6|.
TGTGCCAGCAGCTCAGGGGGACAGGGAGATTCACCCCTCCACTTT
CASSSGGQGDSPLHF
>TRBV4-2|.|TRBJ2-1|.
TGTGCCAGCAGCCAAGATGGCCTAGCAGTGTTCTTC
CASSQDGLAVFF
>TRBV5-5|TRBD1|TRBJ1-5|.
TGTGCCAGCAGCTTGAGGACAGGGAATCAGCCCCAGCATTTT
CASSLRTGNQPQHF
>TRBV2|.|TRBJ1-2|.
TGTGCCAGCAGTGACAGGGTTTATGATGGCTACACCTTC
CASSDRVYDGYTF
>TRBV7-3|TRBD2|TRBJ2-7|.
TGTGCCAGCAGCTTGGTTCTAGCGGGAGGATCTGGCGAGCAGTACTTC
CASSLVLAGGSGEQYF
>TRBV28|.|TRBJ1-1|.
TGTGCCAGCAGTCCTCCCTTAGGGGACACTGAAGCTTTCTTT
CASSPPLGDTEAFF
>TRBV30|TRBD2|TRBJ2-1|few
TGTGCCTGGAGTGTCAGGACTAGCGGCTACAATGAGCAGTTCTTC
CAWSVRTSGYNEQFF